This T cell receptor beta chain stems from a study of human T cells and chemical hapten exposure. CDR1 is SQVTM and CDR2 is ANQGSEA in the germline V gene. The length of the CDR3 is 15 residues. Trimming removed 4 bases at V and 2 bases at J, with 17 bases between. Time point denoted: pre-sensitization, week 0. Described treatment: therapeutic diphenylcyclopropenone sensitization with weekly scalp DPC. Extraction yielded total RNA from whole blood (unfractionated). TCRdb re-called the RACE reads through MiXCR, storing one row per CDR3 protein. The sample lists just under 35,000 distinct CDR3 sequences; about 9.4% were seen once.

This specimen was whole blood, taken in connection with sensitization to the hapten diphenylcyclopropenone (DPC). V usage is TRBV29-1 and J usage is TRBJ2-5; D is unclear. This TCR derives from a man aged 50-60 years with alopecia areata. Some clones in this sample may be carry-over from other donors' samples. This chain's CDR3 is CSVGYLVRYQETQYF. DNA for the CDR3: TGCAGCGTTGGGTATCTAGTCCGCTATCAAGAGACCCAGTACTTC.